A single sample is the source of the 29 T cell receptor beta chains below, sequenced in a study of blood T cell repertoires in COVID-19. TCRdb's copy holds only in-frame clones and misses some; the assay was immunoSEQ multiplex PCR. The data hold fewer than 350,000 clones, with about 89% observed a single time. Sequencing was carried out using peripheral blood. All receptors come from a man aged 35 to 55 with acute or convalescent COVID-19.

The rearrangement uses TRBV7-6 and TRBJ2-3; tentatively, D is TRBD2 (6 bases). Trimming removed 9 bases from V and 0 bases from J, with 16 bases in between. Germline V gene lookup returns CDR1 SGHVS and CDR2 FNYEAQ. The CDR3 has 15 amino acids. This CDR3 reads CARGDSGGSTDTQYF. CDR3 bases: TGTGCCAGGGGGGACTCCGGAGGGAGCACAGATACGCAGTATTTT.

The V and J genes are TRBV5-1 and TRBJ2-2; a weak D match, TRBD1 (5 bases). The V gene lost 4 bases and the J gene lost 8 bases, with 15 bases spanning the gap. The CDR3 is 14 residues long. CDR1 is SGHRS, CDR2 YFSETQ, per germline. The CDR3 loop is CASSPLTDLGELFF. CDR3 in DNA: TGCGCCAGCAGCCCGTTGACAGACCTAGGGGAGCTGTTTTTT.

J is TRBJ1-6 and V is TRBV6-1; D perhaps matches TRBD1 (5 bases). V lost 5 bases, J lost 7 bases, and 12 bases lay in between. The CDR3 totals 14 residues. Germline CDR1 and CDR2: MNHNS and SASEGT. The CDR3 protein is CASSQTGTNSPLHF. DNA for the CDR3: TGTGCCAGCAGTCAAACAGGAACCAATTCACCCCTCCACTTT.

The chain has TRBV7-8 and TRBJ1-1; 8 nucleotides line up with TRBD1. The CDR3 length is 14 residues. J lost 0 bases, V lost 6 bases, and 3 bases had no gene match. Per the germline V gene, CDR1 is SGHVS and CDR2 is FQNEAQ. CDR3 DNA: TGTGCCAGCAGTCGACAGGGGTTGAACACTGAAGCTTTCTTT. Protein product: CASSRQGLNTEAFF.

V and J are TRBV11-2 and TRBJ2-3, with no clear D. The length of the CDR3 is 11 residues. The V end was cut by 5 bases, the J end by 5 bases, with 5 bases between. Germline loops: CDR1 SGHAT, CDR2 FQNNGV. Written as DNA, the CDR3 is TGTGCCAGCAGCCCCAGAGATACGCAGTATTTT. Translated: CASSPRDTQYF.

This clone was picked up one time. The gene calls are TRBV27 and TRBJ1-4; D might be TRBD1 (6 bases). Germline CDR1 MNHEY, CDR2 SMNVEV (reference sequence). V lost 2 bases, J lost 10 bases, and 11 bases lay in between. The CDR3 consists of 13 residues. CDR3 amino acids: CASSLARGTKLFF. The DNA for the CDR3 is TGTGCCAGCAGTTTAGCGAGGGGGACAAAACTGTTTTTT.

This clone was detected once. This sequence joins TRBV5-1 and TRBJ1-2, with 9 bases matching TRBD1. Germline V CDR1 and CDR2: SGHRS, YFSETQ. Unmatched junction bases numbered 14, after V lost 5 bases and J lost 6 bases. The CDR3 contains 16 residues. The CDR3 is CASSLTPGGTGNGYTF. The CDR3 DNA reads as TGCGCCAGCAGTCTAACCCCCGGCGGGACAGGGAATGGCTACACCTTC.

CDR3 sequence reads: CATSAGTGRSEQYF. In DNA, the CDR3 is TGTGCCACCAGTGCCGGGACAGGGAGAAGCGAGCAGTACTTC. The V and J genes are TRBV24-1 and TRBJ2-7; the match to TRBD1 covers 9 bases. Germline values: CDR1 KGHDR, CDR2 SFDVKD. V gave up 5 bases and J gave up 6 bases; unmatched junction bases: 7. The CDR3 has 14 amino acids.

CDR3 sequence (DNA): TGTGCCTGGAGTTCCGGGACTAGCGGGGGGGTGAACACCGGGGAGCTGTTTTTT. It yields the protein CAWSSGTSGGVNTGELFF. The genes are TRBV30 and TRBJ2-2; 16 nucleotides align to TRBD2. The CDR3 length is 18 residues. Losses at the gene ends were 2 bases for V and 1 base for J; bases not matched to a gene: 4. Per germline, CDR1 GTSNPN and CDR2 SVGIG (reference sequence).

The gene calls are TRBV7-2 and TRBJ1-2; 9 nucleotides agree with TRBD1. The CDR3 totals 15 residues. Germline CDR1 SGHTA, CDR2 FQGNSA. The V gene end was trimmed by 5 bases and the J gene end by 2 bases; junction bases not matched to a gene: 6. The DNA of the CDR3 is TGTGCCAGCAGCCCACAGGGGGCGTCAAACTATGGCTACACCTTC. Amino acid sequence: CASSPQGASNYGYTF.

This clone appeared once. The J gene is TRBJ2-1, the V gene TRBV30, with 12 bases fitting TRBD2. V trimming: 0 bases; J trimming: 5 bases; junction bases outside the gene matches: 2. Looked up from germline, CDR1 is GTSNPN and CDR2 is SVGIG (reference sequence). The CDR3 has 15 residues. The CDR3 DNA sequence: TGTGCCTGGAGTGTAGGACTAGCGGGGAACAATGAGCAGTTCTTC. Protein product: CAWSVGLAGNNEQFF.

CDR3: CASSPASGQQYNEQFF. The CDR3 DNA reads as TGTGCCAGCAGCCCCGCCAGCGGGCAACAATACAATGAGCAGTTCTTC. V gene TRBV4-2 combines with J gene TRBJ2-1; maybe TRBD2 (6 bases). V gave up 4 bases and J gave up 4 bases, with 17 bases separating them. Germline loops: CDR1 LGHNA, CDR2 YNFKEQ. The CDR3 loop spans 16 amino acids.

V gene TRBV24-1 combines with J gene TRBJ1-4, with a possible D match to TRBD1 (5 bases). V shed 2 bases and J shed 6 bases, with 12 bases lying between them. The CDR3 extends over 15 amino acids. Germline CDR1 and CDR2: KGHDR and SFDVKD. This CDR3 is CATSDSDTSDEKLFF. CDR3 DNA: TGTGCCACCAGTGATTCGGACACTTCAGATGAAAAACTGTTTTTT.

This clone was seen a single time. The chain has TRBV6-5 and TRBJ2-7, with D perhaps matching TRBD2 (6 bases). The V end was cut by 5 bases, the J end by 1 base, with 12 bases between. The CDR3 sequence is 14 residues long. Germline V CDR1 and CDR2: MNHEY, SVGAGI. The DNA for the CDR3 is TGTGCCAGCAGTCAGGGACTGTCTTCCTACGAGCAGTACTTC. It is translated as CASSQGLSSYEQYF.

This clone was picked up one time. The rearrangement uses TRBV18 and TRBJ1-1, with D tentatively TRBD1 (6 bases). The CDR3 runs to 16 residues. With 3 bases removed from V and 6 bases from J, the gap between germline ends came to 20 bases. Germline-derived CDR1 and CDR2 are KGHSH and LQKENI. CDR3: CASSPGQGGGNAEAFF. The CDR3 nucleotides read TGTGCCAGCTCACCCGGGCAGGGAGGGGGAAACGCTGAAGCTTTCTTT.

The chain employs TRBV4-1 and TRBJ1-5; D gene ambiguous. The germline V gene encodes CDR1 MGHRA and CDR2 YSYEKL. The CDR3 has 13 residues. The germline V and J ends were trimmed by 1 base and 5 bases, with 6 bases remaining between them. CDR3: CASSQGEYQPQHF. CDR3 sequence (DNA): TGCGCCAGCAGCCAAGGAGAGTATCAGCCCCAGCATTTT.

V and J are TRBV7-8 and TRBJ2-1, with 15 nucleotides matching TRBD2. The CDR3 contains 15 residues. Germline loops: CDR1 SGHVS, CDR2 FQNEAQ. V was pared by 1 base and J by 15 bases, with 7 bases of the junction left unmatched. The CDR3 loop is CASSLGSGTSGGPFF. CDR3 DNA: TGTGCCAGCAGCTTAGGAAGCGGGACTAGCGGGGGGCCGTTCTTC.

The chain combines TRBV3-1 (or the pseudogene TRBV3-2) with TRBJ2-4, with D perhaps matching TRBD2 (5 bases). The CDR3 has 18 amino acids. CDR1 LGHDT and CDR2 YNNKEL come from the germline V gene (reference sequence). Trimming took off 4 bases at V and 2 bases at J, with 21 bases between the two ends. The CDR3 protein is CASSLRPTSLVPKNIQYF. The CDR3, as DNA: TGTGCCAGCAGCCTCCGTCCTACTAGTTTGGTACCCAAAAACATTCAGTACTTC.

This chain joins TRBV29-1 and TRBJ1-2; 9 nucleotides agree with TRBD1. V shed 6 bases, J shed 7 bases, and the junction held 12 bases outside the gene matches. CDR3 size: 14 residues. Germline-derived CDR1 and CDR2 are SQVTM and ANQGSEA. CDR3 nucleotide sequence: TGCAGCGTGTCCCCCCTAACAGGGGGCAGTGGCTACACCTTC. Translated: CSVSPLTGGSGYTF.

The rearrangement joins TRBV7-3 to TRBJ2-1; tentatively, D is TRBD1 (5 bases). This CDR3 is built from 13 residues. The ends were cut back, 2 bases at V and 5 bases at J, with 7 bases in the middle. Germline CDR1 and CDR2: SGHTA and FQGTGA. The CDR3 DNA is TGTGCCAGCAGCTTAGACAGAGACAATGAGCAGTTCTTC. This gives the protein CASSLDRDNEQFF.

The chain links TRBV5-1 to TRBJ1-1, with no clear D. CDR1 is SGHRS and CDR2 is YFSETQ in the germline V gene. Trimming took off 0 bases at V and 7 bases at J, with 16 bases between the two ends. The CDR3 runs to 15 residues. The CDR3 protein is CASSLAYPRVDEAFF. DNA of the CDR3: TGCGCCAGCAGCTTGGCCTACCCGAGGGTTGATGAAGCTTTCTTT.

V usage is TRBV6-1 and J usage is TRBJ2-7; no clear D. Germline CDR1 reads MNHNS; CDR2 reads SASEGT. The CDR3 length is 12 residues. Between the trimmed V and J ends, which lost 3 bases and 3 bases, there was a span of 6 bases. In DNA form, the CDR3 reads TGTGCCAGCAGTGAGAGTTACTACGAGCAGTACTTC. Protein: CASSESYYEQYF.

The table lists this clone with a few counts. V and J are TRBV5-1 and TRBJ1-4; tentatively, D is TRBD1 (6 bases). The CDR3 extends over 14 amino acids. V lost 1 base to trimming and J lost 7 bases, with 11 bases between them. Germline assignment: CDR1 SGHRS and CDR2 YFSETQ. DNA of the CDR3: TGCGCCAGCAGCTTGACAGGGTCCCCTGAAAAACTGTTTTTT. Translated, it gives CASSLTGSPEKLFF. The whole variable domain, remainder taken from reference TRBV5-1 and TRBJ1-4, is KAGVTQTPRYLIKTRGQQVTLSCSPISGHRSVSWYQQTPGQGLQFLFEYFSETQRNKGNFPGRFSGRQFSNSRSEMNVSTLELGDSALYLCASSLTGSPEKLFFGSGTQLSVL.

J is TRBJ1-3 and V is TRBV3-1 (or the pseudogene TRBV3-2), with TRBD1 as a possible D gene (5 bases). Germline V gene data show CDR1 as LGHDT and CDR2 as YNNKEL (reference sequence). V lost 3 bases and J lost 8, with 20 bases in between. The CDR3 totals 16 residues. CDR3 loop: CASSHGFGGWRDTIYF. The CDR3 nucleotides are TGTGCCAGCAGCCACGGCTTTGGGGGATGGAGGGACACCATATATTTT.

The chain uses TRBV5-1 and TRBJ2-2; TRBD1 might be the D (5 bases). The CDR3 runs 15 residues. V was pared by 2 bases and J by 4 bases, with 12 bases between. The germline CDR1 and CDR2 sequences are SGHRS and YFSETQ. Written as DNA, the CDR3 is TGCGCCAGCAGCTTTCGGGCAGGGTCCACCGGGGAGCTGTTTTTT. Translation gives CASSFRAGSTGELFF.

The V and J genes are TRBV5-1 and TRBJ2-7; TRBD1 matches 9 bases. The trim removed 4 bases at V and 9 bases at J, leaving 11 bases unmatched. From germline, CDR1 is SGHRS and CDR2 YFSETQ. The CDR3 has 14 amino acids. The CDR3 DNA sequence: TGCGCCAGCAGCACCGGGACAGGGCCAGGGGTGCAGTACTTC. Residues: CASSTGTGPGVQYF.

The V and J genes are TRBV2 and TRBJ2-2; TRBD1 matches at 7 bases. This CDR3 is built from 14 residues. From germline, CDR1 is SNHLY and CDR2 FYNNEI. V lost 10 bases to trimming and J lost 5 bases; unmatched junction nucleotides: 10. CDR3 bases: TGTGCCACCGGTCGCACAGGGGTAACCGGGGAGCTGTTTTTT. Its protein is CATGRTGVTGELFF.

This clone appeared once. The CDR3 protein is CASSFGTGNYEQYF. Written as DNA, the CDR3 is TGCGCCAGCAGCTTCGGGACAGGAAACTACGAGCAGTACTTC. V usage is TRBV5-1 and J usage is TRBJ2-7; 8 bases fit TRBD1. The CDR3 has 14 amino acids. Losses at the gene ends were 2 bases for V and 3 bases for J; bases not matched to a gene: 4. Germline assignment: CDR1 SGHRS and CDR2 YFSETQ. The entire variable domain, with the rest obtained from reference TRBV5-1 and TRBJ2-7, is as follows: KAGVTQTPRYLIKTRGQQVTLSCSPISGHRSVSWYQQTPGQGLQFLFEYFSETQRNKGNFPGRFSGRQFSNSRSEMNVSTLELGDSALYLCASSFGTGNYEQYFGPGTRLTVT.

This chain uses TRBV7-9 with TRBJ2-1; a possible D gene is TRBD2 (6 bases). V dropped 2 bases and J dropped 5 bases, with 19 bases sitting between them. Germline assignment: CDR1 SEHNR and CDR2 FQNEAQ (reference sequence). The length of the CDR3 is 17 residues. CDR3 loop: CASSLSGPDSGDNEQFF. CDR3 bases: TGTGCCAGCAGCTTATCCGGACCCGATTCGGGGGACAATGAGCAGTTCTTC.